The sequence of this TCR beta chain was determined in a study of technical replicates of blood from a few donors. Clones were sequenced by immunoSEQ multiplex PCR, and TCRdb holds only the in-frame ones, with some missing. Among tens of thousands of clones listed, 92% were seen once. Specimen: T cells isolated from PBMCs. The source of this sequence is a human donor in good health.

CDR3 DNA: TGTGCCACCAGCAGAGATGAACTAGCGGGAGTTCCCGAGCAGTACTTC. Its translation is CATSRDELAGVPEQYF. The chain carries TRBV15 and TRBJ2-7; TRBD2 agrees at 11 bases. The CDR3 spans 16 residues. Germline CDR1 LNHNV, CDR2 YYDKDF (reference sequence). After removal of 0 bases from V and 6 bases from J, the junction contained 7 bases not matched to a gene.